This TCR beta chain was captured in a study of blood T cell repertoires in COVID-19. Study in general: T cells, B-cell-depleted T cells, or PBMCs provided the cDNA or gDNA that served as material.

CDR1 and CDR2 from the germline V gene are SNHLY and FYNNEI. V lost 5 bases to trimming and J lost 5 bases, with 7 bases between them. The CDR3 covers 12 residues. Measured with immunoSEQ multiplex PCR; TCRdb has only the in-frame clones, and not every one. The table lists 150,000 to 200,000 clones, about 88% of them singletons. Sequenced sample: peripheral blood. This chain links TRBV2 with TRBJ1-5, with D unclear. The sequence derives from a woman aged 80 or over in a cohort sampled during active or convalescent COVID-19. In nucleotides, the CDR3 is TGTGCCAGCAGTCAACAATATCAGCCCCAGCATTTT. Protein sequence: CASSQQYQPQHF.